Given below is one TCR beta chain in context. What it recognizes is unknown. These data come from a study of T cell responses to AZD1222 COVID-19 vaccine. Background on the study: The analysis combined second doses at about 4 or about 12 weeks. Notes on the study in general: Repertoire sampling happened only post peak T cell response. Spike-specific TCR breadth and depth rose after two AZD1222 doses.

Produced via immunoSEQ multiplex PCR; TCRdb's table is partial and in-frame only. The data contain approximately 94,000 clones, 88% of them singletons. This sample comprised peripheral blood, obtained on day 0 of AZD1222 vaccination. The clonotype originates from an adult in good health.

As DNA, the CDR3 is TGTGCCAGCAGTCCGTCGGACAGGGGACGAGCTGAGCAGTTCTTC. This codes for CASSPSDRGRAEQFF. J is TRBJ2-1 and V is TRBV27; 9 bases are a match to TRBD1. Germline V gene data show CDR1 as MNHEY and CDR2 as SMNVEV (reference sequence). CDR3 length: 15 amino acids. V was clipped by 5 bases and J by 9 bases; unmatched bases: 11.